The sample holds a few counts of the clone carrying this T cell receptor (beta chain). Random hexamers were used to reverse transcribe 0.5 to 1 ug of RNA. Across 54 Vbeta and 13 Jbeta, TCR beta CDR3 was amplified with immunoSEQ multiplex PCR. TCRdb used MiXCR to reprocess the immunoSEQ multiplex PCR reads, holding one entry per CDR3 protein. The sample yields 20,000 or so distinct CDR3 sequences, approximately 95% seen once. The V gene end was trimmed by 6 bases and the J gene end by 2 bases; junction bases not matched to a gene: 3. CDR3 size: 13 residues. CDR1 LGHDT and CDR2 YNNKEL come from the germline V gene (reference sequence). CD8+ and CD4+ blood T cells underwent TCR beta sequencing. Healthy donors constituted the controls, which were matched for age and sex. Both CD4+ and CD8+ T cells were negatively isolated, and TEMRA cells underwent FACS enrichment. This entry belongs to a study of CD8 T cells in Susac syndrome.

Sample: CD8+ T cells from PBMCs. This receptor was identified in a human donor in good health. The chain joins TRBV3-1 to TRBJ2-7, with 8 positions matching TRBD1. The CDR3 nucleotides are TGTGCCAGCAGTGCACAGGGGGCCTACGAGCAGTACTTC. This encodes CASSAQGAYEQYF.